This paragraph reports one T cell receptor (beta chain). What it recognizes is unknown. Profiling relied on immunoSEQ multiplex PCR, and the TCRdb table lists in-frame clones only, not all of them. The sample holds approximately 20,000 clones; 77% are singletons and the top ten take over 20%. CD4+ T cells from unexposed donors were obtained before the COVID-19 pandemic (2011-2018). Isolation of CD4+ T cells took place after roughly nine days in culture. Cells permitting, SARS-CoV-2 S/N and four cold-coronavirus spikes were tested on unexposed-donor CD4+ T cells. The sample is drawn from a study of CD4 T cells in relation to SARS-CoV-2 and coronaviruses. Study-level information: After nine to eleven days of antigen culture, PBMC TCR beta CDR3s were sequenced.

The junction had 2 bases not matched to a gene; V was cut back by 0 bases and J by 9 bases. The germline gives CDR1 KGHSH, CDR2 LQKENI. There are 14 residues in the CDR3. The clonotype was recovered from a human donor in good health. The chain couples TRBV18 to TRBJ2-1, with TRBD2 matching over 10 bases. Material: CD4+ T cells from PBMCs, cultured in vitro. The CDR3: CASSPPGLAAEQFF. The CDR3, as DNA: TGTGCCAGCTCACCACCTGGACTAGCGGCTGAGCAGTTCTTC. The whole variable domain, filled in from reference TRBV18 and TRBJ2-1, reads NAGVMQNPRHLVRRRGQEARLRCSPMKGHSHVYWYRQLPEEGLKFMVYLQKENIIDESGMPKERFSAEFPKEGPSILRIQQVVRGDSAAYFCASSPPGLAAEQFFGPGTRLTVL.